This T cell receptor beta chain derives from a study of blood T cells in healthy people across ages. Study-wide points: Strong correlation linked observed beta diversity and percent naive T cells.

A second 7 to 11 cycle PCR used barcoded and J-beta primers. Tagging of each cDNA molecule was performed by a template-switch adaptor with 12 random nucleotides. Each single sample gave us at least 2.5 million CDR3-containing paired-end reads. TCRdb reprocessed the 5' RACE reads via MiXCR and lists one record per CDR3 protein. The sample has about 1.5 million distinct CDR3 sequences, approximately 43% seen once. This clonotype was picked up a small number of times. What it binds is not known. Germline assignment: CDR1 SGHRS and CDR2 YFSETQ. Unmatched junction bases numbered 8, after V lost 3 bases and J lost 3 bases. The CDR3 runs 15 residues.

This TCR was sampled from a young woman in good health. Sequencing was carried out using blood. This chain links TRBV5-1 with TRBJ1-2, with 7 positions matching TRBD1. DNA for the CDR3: TGCGCCAGCAGCTGGACGGACAGGAAGTACTATGGCTACACCTTC. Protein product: CASSWTDRKYYGYTF. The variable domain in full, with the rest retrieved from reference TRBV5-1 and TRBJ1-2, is KAGVTQTPRYLIKTRGQQVTLSCSPISGHRSVSWYQQTPGQGLQFLFEYFSETQRNKGNFPGRFSGRQFSNSRSEMNVSTLELGDSALYLCASSWTDRKYYGYTFGSGTRLTVV.